Listed here are 16 T cell receptor beta chains from one sample, sequenced in a study of PD-L1 blockade in urothelial cancer. Here immunoSEQ multiplex PCR was the method, and the copy in TCRdb shows in-frame clones only, minus some. The table includes 60,000 to 85,000 clones, about 90% detected once. Sequenced material: PBMCs, taken around atezolizumab (anti-PD-L1) treatment. These receptors were collected from a woman aged 70-85 years with urothelial cancer.

This rearrangement joins TRBV27 to TRBJ1-2; 9 nucleotides agree with TRBD1. The trim removed 2 bases at V and 3 bases at J, leaving 10 bases unmatched. Germline CDR1 is MNHEY and CDR2 is SMNVEV (reference sequence). The CDR3 loop spans 17 amino acids. The CDR3 loop reads CASSLEGTGRVDYGYTF. The CDR3, as DNA: TGTGCCAGCAGTTTAGAGGGGACAGGGAGGGTGGACTATGGCTACACCTTC.

The chain couples TRBV4-3 to TRBJ1-2; no definite D call. V lost 0 bases and J 4 bases, leaving 9 bases between the germline ends. Germline V gene data show CDR1 as LGHNA and CDR2 as YSLEER. The CDR3 is 14 residues long. The CDR3 here is CASSQDSQLYGYTF. As DNA, the CDR3 is TGCGCCAGCAGCCAAGATTCACAGCTCTATGGCTACACCTTC.

The V and J genes are TRBV7-8 and TRBJ2-1, with a weak D call TRBD2 (7 bases). CDR3 length: 14 amino acids. The V end was cut by 4 bases, the J end by 7 bases, with 14 bases between. CDR1 and CDR2 from the germline V gene are SGHVS and FQNEAQ. CDR3 loop: CASSSRGRGNEQFF. The CDR3 DNA sequence: TGTGCCAGCAGCTCGCGGGGGCGTGGGAATGAGCAGTTCTTC.

This sequence joins TRBV27 and TRBJ1-4; D is unresolved. The V gene lost 0 bases and the J gene lost 0 bases, with 8 bases spanning the gap. CDR1 MNHEY and CDR2 SMNVEV come from the germline V gene (reference sequence). CDR3 size: 16 residues. CDR3 sequence: CASSLSRGATNEKLFF. CDR3 nucleotide sequence: TGTGCCAGCAGTTTATCTCGGGGTGCAACTAATGAAAAACTGTTTTTT.

The rearrangement links TRBV28 to TRBJ2-5, with 8 bases identical to TRBD2. The CDR3 is made up of 13 amino acids. Losses at the gene ends were 3 bases for V and 5 bases for J; bases not matched to a gene: 2. The V gene's germline CDR1 is MDHEN and CDR2 SYDVKM. The CDR3 DNA sequence: TGTGCCAGCAGTTTTCGGGGGGGGGAGACCCAGTACTTC. This sequence encodes CASSFRGGETQYF.

The DNA for the CDR3 is TGTGCCAGCAGCACCGGGACTAGCGGGAGTTGGGGCACAGATACGCAGTATTTT. Residues: CASSTGTSGSWGTDTQYF. The J gene is TRBJ2-3, the V gene TRBV5-8, with 14 bases that match TRBD2. This CDR3 spans 18 amino acids. Unmatched junction bases numbered 8, after V lost 4 bases and J lost 1 base. Germline V CDR1 and CDR2: SGHTS, YDEGEE. The full variable domain, completed using reference TRBV5-8 and TRBJ2-3, is EAGVTQSPTHLIKTRGQQATLRCSPISGHTSVYWYQQALGLGLQFLLWYDEGEERNRGNFPPRFSGRQFPNYSSELNVNALELEDSALYLCASSTGTSGSWGTDTQYFGPGTRLTVL.

The chain links TRBV4-1 to TRBJ2-1; 10 nucleotides align to TRBD2. J was trimmed by 4 bases and V by 1 base; bases with no gene match: 1. The CDR3 is made up of 15 amino acids. Germline V gene lookup returns CDR1 MGHRA and CDR2 YSYEKL. The CDR3 DNA reads as TGCGCCAGCAGCCAAGTACTAGCGGGATACAATGAGCAGTTCTTC. It encodes CASSQVLAGYNEQFF.

The V and J genes are TRBV7-3 and TRBJ2-1, with D possibly TRBD2 on 5 matching bases. There are 15 residues in the CDR3. V was pared by 4 bases and J by 8 bases, with 18 bases between. Germline V lookup: CDR1 SGHTA, CDR2 FQGTGA. CDR3 coding DNA: TGTGCCAGCAGCTATGACGTTGGAGGTGGCGATGAGCAGTTCTTC. Translated: CASSYDVGGGDEQFF.

J is TRBJ1-1 and V is TRBV21-1. TRBV21-1 is a known pseudogene. This CDR3 has 15 residues. The CDR3 is CASSNPPEGNTEAFF. CDR3 nucleotide sequence: TGTGCCAGCAGCAACCCGCCGGAGGGGAACACTGAAGCTTTCTTT.

The gene calls are TRBV27 and TRBJ1-5; 9 bases are shared with TRBD1. V lost 2 bases to trimming and J lost 2 bases; unmatched junction nucleotides: 7. The CDR3 spans 17 residues. Germline V gene sequence: CDR1 MNHEY, CDR2 SMNVEV (reference sequence). The CDR3 DNA reads as TGTGCCAGCAGTTTAACGCCGGGACAGGGAGGCAATCAGCCCCAGCATTTT. Amino acid sequence: CASSLTPGQGGNQPQHF.

The chain couples TRBV19 to TRBJ1-2; D may be TRBD1 (6 bases). In germline, CDR1 is LNHDA, CDR2 SQIVND (reference sequence). The CDR3 is 15 residues long. Trimming took off 5 bases at V and 3 bases at J, with 16 bases between the two ends. The CDR3 spells CASSRGGVIDYGYTF. In nucleotides, the CDR3 is TGTGCCAGTAGTCGTGGGGGCGTAATAGACTATGGCTACACCTTC.

This clone was counted a single time. The V gene is TRBV27, the J gene TRBJ2-5, with 8 bases matching TRBD2. V lost 5 bases, J lost 7 bases, and 6 bases stayed unmatched. Germline-derived CDR1 and CDR2 are MNHEY and SMNVEV (reference sequence). The CDR3 sequence is 13 residues long. In DNA form, the CDR3 reads TGTGCCAGCAGTCTCGGACTAGCACTGACCCAGTACTTC. Amino acid sequence: CASSLGLALTQYF.

V usage is TRBV6-5 and J usage is TRBJ1-3; D is undetermined. From germline, CDR1 is MNHEY and CDR2 SVGAGI. V lost 0 bases and J lost 4, with 13 bases in between. The CDR3 contains 16 residues. Here the CDR3 DNA reads TGTGCCAGCAGTTACTCGTTCCCTGGCACCGGAAACACCATATATTTT. Amino acid sequence: CASSYSFPGTGNTIYF.

The table lists this clone with a count of one. This rearrangement joins TRBV29-1 to TRBJ1-4; 7 positions agree with TRBD1. V lost 3 bases, J lost 8 bases, and 6 bases stayed unmatched. Germline V gene lookup returns CDR1 SQVTM and CDR2 ANQGSEA. This CDR3 comprises 13 residues. CDR3: CSVDEGAGEKLFF. The CDR3 region has the DNA TGCAGCGTTGATGAGGGGGCAGGGGAAAAACTGTTTTTT.

J is TRBJ1-3 and V is TRBV9; 10 bases are a match to TRBD1. Looked up from germline, CDR1 is SGDLS and CDR2 is YYNGEE. V lost 4 bases and J lost 3; bases outside the gene matches: 7. The CDR3 totals 16 residues. The CDR3 spells CASSTQTGGIGNTIYF. CDR3 bases: TGTGCCAGCAGCACCCAGACAGGGGGCATTGGAAACACCATATATTTT.

V is TRBV10-3 and J is TRBJ2-7, with 8 bases fitting TRBD1. Germline CDR1 reads ENHRY; CDR2 reads SYGVKD. The CDR3 loop spans 12 amino acids. V lost 8 bases, J lost 4 bases, and 4 bases stayed unmatched. DNA for the CDR3: TGTGCCATCCAGGGGGCATCGTACGAGCAGTACTTC. It codes for CAIQGASYEQYF.